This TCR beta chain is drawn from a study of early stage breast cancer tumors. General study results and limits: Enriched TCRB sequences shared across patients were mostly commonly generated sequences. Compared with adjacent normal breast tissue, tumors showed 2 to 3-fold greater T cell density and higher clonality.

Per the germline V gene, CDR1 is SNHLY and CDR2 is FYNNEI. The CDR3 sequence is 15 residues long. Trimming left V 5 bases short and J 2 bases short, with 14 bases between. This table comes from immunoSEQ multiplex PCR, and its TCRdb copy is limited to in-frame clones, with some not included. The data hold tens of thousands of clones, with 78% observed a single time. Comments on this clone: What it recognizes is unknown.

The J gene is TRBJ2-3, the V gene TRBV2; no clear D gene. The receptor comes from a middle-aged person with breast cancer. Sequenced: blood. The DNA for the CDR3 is TGTGCCAGCAGTCACCGGTCGATAGTCACAGATACGCAGTATTTT. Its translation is CASSHRSIVTDTQYF.